Listed below are T cell receptor beta chains from one sample, sequenced in a study of shared clonotypes between healthy human individuals. Method: immunoSEQ multiplex PCR; TCRdb's copy keeps in-frame clones and lacks some. The sample lists millions of clones, about 92% occurring once. Material: naive CD4+ T cells sorted from blood. All receptors derive from a man between 18 and 35 years old in good health. The CDR3 runs from the conserved cysteine through the conserved F or W. Size is stated for part of the rows, as once, few or many counts, or as a class when the clone is expanded.

V gene	J gene	clone size	CDR3 protein
TRBV30	TRBJ1-1	many	CAWSFRDRNTEAFF
TRBV29-1	TRBJ2-2	once	CSVERGGGADTGELFF
TRBV4-1	TRBJ1-2	.	CASSQDAAGHGYTF
TRBV7-9	TRBJ1-1	.	CASSPRQGQSLGTEAFF
TRBV9	TRBJ1-2	.	CASSVTGDSGYTF
TRBV5-6	TRBJ2-3	.	CASSLGQGTGTQYF
TRBV7-9	TRBJ2-5	.	CASSLGRDSGAETQYF
TRBV5-1	TRBJ1-1	.	CASSLAMDTEAFF
TRBV2	TRBJ2-1	.	CASSGADEQFF
TRBV7-2	TRBJ2-1	.	CASSPLSFSEQFF
TRBV6-1	TRBJ1-5	.	CASSEAGGNQPQHF
TRBV28	TRBJ1-1	.	CASSPSGGAGYTEAFF
TRBV18	TRBJ1-4	.	CASSPGQGAEKLFF
TRBV27	TRBJ2-7	once	CASRSDSSYEQYF
TRBV5-6	TRBJ1-1	.	CASSRGSRANTEAFF
TRBV7-2	TRBJ1-2	.	CASSPGTGFYGYTF
TRBV18	TRBJ1-1	once	CASSPPLLGMSTEAFF
TRBV28	TRBJ1-4	.	CASSYAQGTGEKLFF
TRBV7-2	TRBJ2-5	.	CASSFRSGSSAETQYF
TRBV7-8	TRBJ2-2	.	CASSFALAGVIGELFF